This TCR beta chain is drawn from a study of T cells in Graves' hyperthyroidism and ophthalmopathy. RNA transcripts served as the template for amplifying TCR beta CDR3 regions. First-round RT-PCR of the TCR CDR3 relied on the HTBI primer set. TCRdb independently ran MiXCR on the multiplex PCR reads; one entry per CDR3 protein. The top ten clones hold roughly two fifths of a sample with over 350,000 distinct CDR3 sequences, 15% to 20% of them seen once. Study-wide points: Most thyroid clonotypes expanded above 0.001 were also detected in blood.

As to this clonotype: Its antigen is unknown.

CDR1 is MNHNS and CDR2 is SASEGT in the germline V gene. This CDR3 spans 14 amino acids. V lost 3 bases and J lost 7; bases outside the gene matches: 6. The receptor comes from a man aged 18 to 30 with Graves' ophthalmopathy. Sequenced input: blood. This chain joins TRBV6-1 and TRBJ1-5; 7 nucleotides agree with TRBD1. CDR3 region: CASSESGGKQPQHF. CDR3 sequence (DNA): TGTGCCAGCAGTGAGTCAGGGGGTAAGCAGCCCCAGCATTTT.